This TCR beta chain emerged from a study of blood T cell repertoires in COVID-19. Study context: T cells, B-cell-depleted T cells, or PBMCs supplied cDNA or gDNA.

The CDR3 is 16 amino acids. Germline V gene data show CDR1 as SGHRS and CDR2 as YFSETQ. V shed 2 bases, J shed 4 bases, and the junction held 9 bases outside the gene matches. In the original analysis: Amplification of reference gene primers was used by the study to estimate nucleated cell counts. Profiled with immunoSEQ multiplex PCR; TCRdb holds only in-frame clones, not every one. The DNA was the basis for D and trimming; V, J and clone size are from that table. Of 200,000 or so clones in the sample, around nine tenths are singletons; the top ten hold roughly 2%. This TCR derives from a man in his 70s with active or convalescent COVID-19. The chain couples TRBV5-1 to TRBJ2-5; 9 nucleotides agree with TRBD1. Sequencing input: peripheral blood. The CDR3 DNA reads TGCGCCAGCAGCTTTGCGGGACAGGGAGGGTCAGAGACCCAGTACTTC. It encodes CASSFAGQGGSETQYF.